The 22 T cell receptor beta chains presented below share a single source sample, sequenced in a study of blood T cell repertoires in COVID-19. The method was immunoSEQ multiplex PCR; TCRdb's version includes in-frame clones alone and lacks a portion of them. This table holds about 280,000 clones, around 88% found once. The sample comprised peripheral blood. The receptors were sampled from a woman in her 70s with COVID-19, enrolled during active disease.

V is TRBV30 and J is TRBJ2-5; 13 bases agree with TRBD2. Germline-derived CDR1 and CDR2 are GTSNPN and SVGIG (reference sequence). J was trimmed by 4 bases and V by 4 bases; bases with no gene match: 9. The CDR3 is 16 residues long. Here the CDR3 reads CAWNMGLAGLGETQYF. CDR3 DNA: TGTGCCTGGAACATGGGACTAGCGGGGTTAGGAGAGACCCAGTACTTC.

Concerning this clone itself: At one end, the junction sequence differs from germline, possibly due to a read error. V and J are TRBV11-2 and TRBJ1-4; possible D gene TRBD1, 6 bases. CDR1 is SGHAT and CDR2 is FQNNGV in the germline V gene. The CDR3 is made up of 13 amino acids. The CDR3 protein is CASSLEPSGHQLF. CDR3 sequence (DNA): TGTGCCAGCAGCTTAGAGCCGTCGGGACACCAGCTTTTT.

In this sample, this clone turned up a few times. V gene TRBV6-5 combines with J gene TRBJ1-5; D possibly corresponds to TRBD1 (5 bases). Trimming removed 7 bases at V and 7 bases at J, with 14 bases between. The CDR3 runs 13 residues. Per germline, CDR1 MNHEY and CDR2 SVGAGI. DNA for the CDR3: TGTGCCAGCACGCGGGGCTTAGTCCAGCCCCAGCATTTT. Amino acids: CASTRGLVQPQHF.

This chain uses TRBV6-5 with TRBJ2-7, with 8 bases lining up with TRBD1. The length of the CDR3 is 13 residues. Germline trimming cut 6 bases from V and 3 bases from J; bases unmatched to any gene: 4. Germline CDR1 is MNHEY and CDR2 is SVGAGI. The CDR3 spells CASSPGTGYEQYF. DNA of the CDR3: TGTGCCAGCAGCCCCGGGACAGGCTACGAGCAGTACTTC.

This chain connects TRBV28 to TRBJ1-5, with no clear D. The CDR3 covers 12 residues. Germline V lookup: CDR1 MDHEN, CDR2 SYDVKM. V was cut by 3 bases and J by 6 bases, with 6 bases left in between. CDR3 in DNA: TGTGCCAGCAGTTTGTCGCGTCAGCCCCAGCATTTT. Protein: CASSLSRQPQHF.

The chain links TRBV18 to TRBJ1-1; 8 nucleotides align to TRBD1. CDR1 is KGHSH and CDR2 is LQKENI in the germline V gene. The CDR3 loop spans 13 amino acids. V lost 6 bases, J lost 7 bases, and 7 bases stayed unmatched. CDR3 bases: TGTGCCAGCTCCCTAGGACAGGGAGATGAAGCTTTCTTT. Its translation: CASSLGQGDEAFF.

This clone was observed a handful of times. J is TRBJ1-5 and V is TRBV5-6; D is unclear. Trimming took off 3 bases at V and 7 bases at J, with 14 bases between the two ends. Germline-derived CDR1 and CDR2 are SGHDT and YYEEEE. This CDR3 is 14 amino acids long. The CDR3 reads CASSYAPGSQPQHF. CDR3 nucleotide sequence: TGTGCCAGCAGCTACGCCCCCGGTTCCCAGCCCCAGCATTTT.

This clone has just one count. The DNA is left out, because the CDR3 cannot be placed on it with certainty; the CDR3 is given as TCRdb lists it. J is TRBJ2-7 and V is TRBV4-1; the tabulated D call, TRBD2, remains unverified against the DNA. The CDR3 numbers 17 amino acids, ends counted. The germline gives CDR1 MGHRA, CDR2 YSYEKL. CDR3 amino acids: CASSRQGVGGGSYEQYF.

The V call is TRBV6-5, the J call TRBJ1-6; 9 nucleotides align to TRBD1. Germline V CDR1 and CDR2: MNHEY, SVGAGI. The CDR3 runs to 16 residues. V shed 2 bases, J shed 7 bases, and the junction held 6 bases outside the gene matches. As DNA, the CDR3 is TGTGCCAGCAGTTACCTCGGGACAGGGAACAATTCACCCCTCCACTTT. As protein: CASSYLGTGNNSPLHF.

The chain links TRBV11-2 to TRBJ1-4; no clear D gene. Trimming removed 8 bases at V and 0 bases at J, with 13 bases between. From germline, CDR1 is SGHAT and CDR2 FQNNGV. CDR3 length equals 15 residues. In nucleotides, the CDR3 is TGTGCCAGCGGTCCCGGACTTACAACTAATGAAAAACTGTTTTTT. This encodes CASGPGLTTNEKLFF.

This chain joins TRBV19 and TRBJ2-1, with 8 bases identical to TRBD1. The CDR3 runs to 15 residues. Losses at the gene ends were 6 bases for V and 4 bases for J; bases not matched to a gene: 8. Per germline, CDR1 LNHDA and CDR2 SQIVND (reference sequence). DNA for the CDR3: TGTGCCAGTAGCAACCGGGACAGGCAATACAATGAGCAGTTCTTC. It yields the protein CASSNRDRQYNEQFF.

The chain links TRBV28 to TRBJ2-7, with unresolved D. Between the trimmed V and J ends, which lost 7 bases and 0 bases, there was a span of 7 bases. This CDR3 is built from 12 residues. CDR1 is MDHEN, CDR2 SYDVKM, per germline. The CDR3 sequence: CASNSLSYEQYF. Here the CDR3 DNA reads TGTGCCAGCAACAGCCTCTCCTACGAGCAGTACTTC.

This clone was picked up one time. V and J are TRBV19 and TRBJ1-1; D may be TRBD1 (5 bases). The V gene lost 0 bases and the J gene lost 3 bases, with 14 bases spanning the gap. The CDR3 length is 16 residues. Looked up from germline, CDR1 is LNHDA and CDR2 is SQIVND (reference sequence). CDR3 amino acids: CASSIDGGARDTEAFF. The DNA of the CDR3 is TGTGCCAGTAGTATAGATGGAGGGGCGCGGGACACTGAAGCTTTCTTT.

This clone was counted a few times. Other DNA sequences of this sample code for an identical CDR3. This sequence joins TRBV5-6 and TRBJ1-1, with D perhaps matching TRBD1 (6 bases). CDR1 and CDR2 (germline): SGHDT, YYEEEE. This CDR3 region has 12 residues. The germline V and J ends were trimmed by 4 bases and 7 bases, with 11 bases remaining between them. Here the CDR3 DNA reads TGTGCCAGCAGCCTGAGGGGGAATGAAGCTTTCTTT. Encoded protein: CASSLRGNEAFF.

The chain joins TRBV9 to TRBJ1-2, with 9 bases fitting TRBD1. The V gene's germline CDR1 is SGDLS and CDR2 YYNGEE. The CDR3 has 15 amino acids. The junction had 5 bases not matched to a gene; V was cut back by 0 bases and J by 5 bases. The CDR3 sequence: CASSVEGQGGYGYTF. The CDR3 DNA is TGTGCCAGCAGCGTAGAGGGACAGGGTGGGTATGGCTACACCTTC.

The J gene is TRBJ2-5, the V gene TRBV5-1; D is possibly TRBD2 (6 bases). Germline values: CDR1 SGHRS, CDR2 YFSETQ. Trimming left V 4 bases short and J 0 bases short, with 10 bases between. The CDR3 consists of 14 residues. The CDR3 bases are TGCGCCAGCAGCCCGGGGACTTACCAAGAGACCCAGTACTTC. It translates to CASSPGTYQETQYF.

The rearrangement joins TRBV20-1 to TRBJ2-1; D is unclear. Trimming took off 3 bases at V and 9 bases at J, with 9 bases between the two ends. The CDR3 has 11 residues. Germline V CDR1 and CDR2: DFQATT, SNEGSKA (reference sequence). CDR3 coding DNA: TGCAGTGCTAGCCCGCTAGGTGAGCAGTTCTTC. Translating gives CSASPLGEQFF.

The chain joins TRBV10-3 to TRBJ2-3, with a possible D match to TRBD2 (5 bases). V was shortened by 9 bases and J by 3 bases, with 19 bases between the two germline ends. The CDR3 has 15 residues. Germline values: CDR1 ENHRY, CDR2 SYGVKD. The DNA of the CDR3 is TGTGCCATTCGAGGGCTATCAGGCCTGACAGATACGCAGTATTTT. It specifies CAIRGLSGLTDTQYF.

This clone was detected once. V is TRBV7-2 and J is TRBJ2-5; D call uncertain. This CDR3 contains 14 residues. V was clipped by 4 bases and J by 2 bases, with 11 bases between them. Germline V gene lookup returns CDR1 SGHTA and CDR2 FQGNSA. The CDR3 DNA is TGTGCCAGCAGCTCTAGACGGCAGCAAGAGACCCAGTACTTC. Residues: CASSSRRQQETQYF. The whole variable domain, remainder taken from reference TRBV7-2 and TRBJ2-5, is GAGVSQSPSNKVTEKGKDVELRCDPISGHTALYWYRQSLGQGLEFLIYFQGNSAPDKSGLPSDRFSAERTGGSVSTLTIQRTQQEDSAVYLCASSSRRQQETQYFGPGTRLLVL.

The V and J genes are TRBV7-2 and TRBJ2-7; 11 positions match TRBD2. The CDR3 consists of 15 residues. J gave up 0 bases and V 6 bases, and 4 bases lay outside the gene matches. Germline CDR1 reads SGHTA; CDR2 reads FQGNSA. CDR3: CASRVTSGDSYEQYF. The CDR3 DNA sequence: TGTGCCAGCAGGGTGACTAGCGGGGACTCCTACGAGCAGTACTTC. The full variable domain, completed using reference TRBV7-2 and TRBJ2-7, is GAGVSQSPSNKVTEKGKDVELRCDPISGHTALYWYRQSLGQGLEFLIYFQGNSAPDKSGLPSDRFSAERTGGSVSTLTIQRTQQEDSAVYLCASRVTSGDSYEQYFGPGTRLTVT.

The genes are TRBV28 and TRBJ1-1; the D gene is possibly TRBD1 (6 bases). This CDR3 is built from 14 residues. Germline CDR1 is MDHEN and CDR2 is SYDVKM. V was shortened by 5 bases and J by 6 bases, with 16 bases between the two germline ends. The CDR3: CASSGGQPGAEAFF. In DNA form, the CDR3 reads TGTGCCAGCAGTGGGGGACAACCAGGAGCTGAAGCTTTCTTT.

The chain combines TRBV30 with TRBJ2-7; the match to TRBD1 covers 9 bases. V shed 1 base and J 4 bases; nucleotides not matched to a gene: 2. Germline lookup yields CDR1 GTSNPN and CDR2 SVGIG (reference sequence). This CDR3 region has 13 residues. In DNA form, the CDR3 reads TGTGCCTGGAGTGGAGGACAGGGGTACGAGCAGTACTTC. Amino acid sequence: CAWSGGQGYEQYF.